This T cell receptor beta chain was documented in a study of cytotoxic CD8 clonotypes in ibrutinib-treated CLL. Study in general: Patients gave response samples after a median approximately eleven months of treatment, range 6 to 36.

Produced via immunoSEQ multiplex PCR; TCRdb's table is partial and in-frame only. The table has some 84,000 clones, around 83% seen once. CDR1 MNHEY and CDR2 SMNVEV come from the germline V gene (reference sequence). There are 14 residues in the CDR3. V was clipped by 5 bases and J by 0 bases, with 7 bases between them. The sample was PBMCs, taken before ibrutinib treatment. The genes are TRBV27 and TRBJ2-2; D call uncertain. This TCR came from a human donor with chronic lymphocytic leukemia. CDR3 sequence (DNA): TGTGCCAGCAGTCCTGGACCGAACACCGGGGAGCTGTTTTTT. Translating it yields CASSPGPNTGELFF.